The clone carrying this T cell receptor (beta chain) showed up just a few times. What it binds is unknown. Findings of the study overall: In terms of TCR gene usage, tumor memory CD4+ T cells clustered together with blood and lymph node memory CD4+ cells, as well as with lymph node naive CD4+ cells.

The sorted Tregs were CD4+CD25+CD127-/low cells. TCRdb recomputed calls from the 5' RACE reads with MiXCR, one row per CDR3 protein. The sample yields tens of thousands of distinct CDR3 sequences, around 20% seen once. The CDR3 contains 16 residues. Per germline, CDR1 DFQATT and CDR2 SNEGSKA (reference sequence). V was trimmed by 4 bases and J by 1 base, leaving 18 bases between them. This sequence joins TRBV20-1 and TRBJ2-3, with D possibly being TRBD1 (6 bases). The sample taken for sequencing was Tregs sorted from blood. This receptor was obtained from a female donor with breast cancer. The CDR3 spells CSANARRGEGTDTQYF. The CDR3, as DNA: TGCAGTGCTAATGCCCGCAGGGGAGAGGGCACAGATACGCAGTATTTT.